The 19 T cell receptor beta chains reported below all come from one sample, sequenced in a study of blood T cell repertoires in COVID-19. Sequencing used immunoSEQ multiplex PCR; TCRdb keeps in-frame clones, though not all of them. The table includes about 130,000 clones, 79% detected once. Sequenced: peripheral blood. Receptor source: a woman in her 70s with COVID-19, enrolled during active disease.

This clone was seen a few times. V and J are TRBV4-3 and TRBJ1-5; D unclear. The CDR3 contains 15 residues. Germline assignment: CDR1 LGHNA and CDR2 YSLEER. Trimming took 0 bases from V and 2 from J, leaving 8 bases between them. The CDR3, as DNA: TGCGCCAGCAGCCAAGATGGGAGCGGCAATCAGCCCCAGCATTTT. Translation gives CASSQDGSGNQPQHF.

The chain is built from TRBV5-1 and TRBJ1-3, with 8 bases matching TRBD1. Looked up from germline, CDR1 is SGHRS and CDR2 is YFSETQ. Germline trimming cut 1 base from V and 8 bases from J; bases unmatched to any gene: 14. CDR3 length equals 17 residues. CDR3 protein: CASSLTGQGIPDDTIYF. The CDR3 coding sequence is TGCGCCAGCAGCTTGACCGGACAGGGAATCCCGGACGACACCATATATTTT.

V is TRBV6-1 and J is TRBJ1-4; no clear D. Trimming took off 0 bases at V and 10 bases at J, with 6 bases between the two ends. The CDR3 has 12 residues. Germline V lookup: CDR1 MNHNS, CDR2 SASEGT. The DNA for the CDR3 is TGTGCCAGCAGTGAAGCGCGGGGAAAACTGTTTTTT. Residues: CASSEARGKLFF.

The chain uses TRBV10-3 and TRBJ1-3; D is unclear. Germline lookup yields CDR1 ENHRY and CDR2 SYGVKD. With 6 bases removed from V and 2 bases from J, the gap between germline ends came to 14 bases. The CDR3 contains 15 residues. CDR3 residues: CAIRAGWRTGNTIYF. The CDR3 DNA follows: TGTGCCATCAGAGCCGGGTGGAGAACTGGAAACACCATATATTTT.

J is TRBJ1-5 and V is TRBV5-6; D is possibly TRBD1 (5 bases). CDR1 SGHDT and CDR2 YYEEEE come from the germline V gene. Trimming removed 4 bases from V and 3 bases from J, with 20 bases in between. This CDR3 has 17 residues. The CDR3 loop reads CASSPWGSYPNNQPQHF. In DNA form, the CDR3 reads TGTGCCAGCAGCCCCTGGGGCAGTTATCCGAACAATCAGCCCCAGCATTTT.

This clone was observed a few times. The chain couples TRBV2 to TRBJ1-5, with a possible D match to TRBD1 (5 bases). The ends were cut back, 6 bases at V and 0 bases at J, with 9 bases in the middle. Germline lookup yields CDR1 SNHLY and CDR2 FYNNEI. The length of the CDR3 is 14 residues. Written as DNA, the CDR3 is TGTGCCAGCAGAGGGGAAATTAGCAATCAGCCCCAGCATTTT. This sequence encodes CASRGEISNQPQHF. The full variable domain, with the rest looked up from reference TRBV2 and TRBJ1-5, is EPEVTQTPSHQVTQMGQEVILRCVPISNHLYFYWYRQILGQKVEFLVSFYNNEISEKSEIFDDQFSVERPDGSNFTLKIRSTKLEDSAMYFCASRGEISNQPQHFGDGTRLSIL.

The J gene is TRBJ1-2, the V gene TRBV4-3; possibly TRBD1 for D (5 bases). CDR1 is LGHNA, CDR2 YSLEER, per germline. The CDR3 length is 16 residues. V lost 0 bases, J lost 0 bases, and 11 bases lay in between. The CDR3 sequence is CASSQDTRAANYGYTF. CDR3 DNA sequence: TGCGCCAGCAGCCAAGATACCAGGGCTGCTAACTATGGCTACACCTTC.

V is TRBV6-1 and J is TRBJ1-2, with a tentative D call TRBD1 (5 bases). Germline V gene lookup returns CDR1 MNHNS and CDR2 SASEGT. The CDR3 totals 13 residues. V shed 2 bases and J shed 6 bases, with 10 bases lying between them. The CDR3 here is CASSERGGDGYTF. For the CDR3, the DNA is TGTGCCAGCAGTGAACGCGGGGGGGATGGCTACACCTTC.

CDR3 amino acids: CASSLDNRVHNSPLHF. CDR3 nucleotides: TGTGCCAGCAGCTTAGATAACAGGGTTCATAATTCACCCCTCCACTTT. The chain links TRBV7-2 to TRBJ1-6, with D tentatively TRBD1 (6 bases). This CDR3 is 16 amino acids long. Germline CDR1 reads SGHTA; CDR2 reads FQGNSA. Trimming removed 1 base from V and 5 bases from J, with 12 bases in between.

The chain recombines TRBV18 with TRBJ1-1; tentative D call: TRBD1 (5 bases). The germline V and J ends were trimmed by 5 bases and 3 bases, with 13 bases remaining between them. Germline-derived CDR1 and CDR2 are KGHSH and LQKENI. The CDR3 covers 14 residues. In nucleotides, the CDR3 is TGTGCCAGCTCATTGGGGGGTATATACACTGAAGCTTTCTTT. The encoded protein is CASSLGGIYTEAFF.

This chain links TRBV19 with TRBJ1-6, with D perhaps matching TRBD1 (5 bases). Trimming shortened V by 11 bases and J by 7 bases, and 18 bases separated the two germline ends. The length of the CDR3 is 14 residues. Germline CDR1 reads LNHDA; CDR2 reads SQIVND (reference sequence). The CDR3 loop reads CAGVAETANSPLHF. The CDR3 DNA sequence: TGTGCCGGCGTTGCCGAGACAGCAAATTCACCCCTCCACTTT.

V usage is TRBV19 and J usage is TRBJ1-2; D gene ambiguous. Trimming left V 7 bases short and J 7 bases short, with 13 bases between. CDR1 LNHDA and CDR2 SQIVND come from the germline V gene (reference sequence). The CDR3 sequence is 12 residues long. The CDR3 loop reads CASKIGEGGYTF. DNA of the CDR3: TGTGCCAGTAAGATCGGGGAGGGTGGCTACACCTTC.

CDR3 region: CASSVGGLGTEAFF. In DNA, the CDR3 is TGTGCCAGCAGTGTGGGGGGGCTTGGCACTGAAGCTTTCTTT. The chain recombines TRBV2 with TRBJ1-1, with D possibly TRBD1 on 6 matching bases. V was pared by 4 bases and J by 4 bases, with 13 bases between. Germline CDR1 and CDR2: SNHLY and FYNNEI. This CDR3 region has 14 residues.

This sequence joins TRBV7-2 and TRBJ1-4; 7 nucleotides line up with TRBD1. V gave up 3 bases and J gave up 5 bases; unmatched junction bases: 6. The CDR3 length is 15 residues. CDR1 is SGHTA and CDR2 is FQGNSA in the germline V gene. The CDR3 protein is CASSFSMDRNEKLFF. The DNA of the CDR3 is TGTGCCAGCAGCTTTTCGATGGACAGGAATGAAAAACTGTTTTTT.

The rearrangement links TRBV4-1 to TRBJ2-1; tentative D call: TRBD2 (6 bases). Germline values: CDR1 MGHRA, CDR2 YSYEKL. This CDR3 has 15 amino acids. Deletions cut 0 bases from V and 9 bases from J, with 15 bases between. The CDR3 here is CASSQDSRGLSEQFF. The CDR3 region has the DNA TGCGCCAGCAGCCAAGATTCCCGGGGGTTGAGTGAGCAGTTCTTC.

DNA of the CDR3: TGTGCCAGCAGTTACCTGGACAGGGAGGGCCAGCCCCAGCATTTT. Amino acid sequence: CASSYLDREGQPQHF. This rearrangement joins TRBV6-6 to TRBJ1-5; TRBD1 matches at 8 bases. Germline CDR1 and CDR2: MNHNY and SVGAGI (reference sequence). The CDR3 is made up of 15 amino acids. With 2 bases clipped from V and 7 bases from J, the junction kept 7 bases outside the gene matches.

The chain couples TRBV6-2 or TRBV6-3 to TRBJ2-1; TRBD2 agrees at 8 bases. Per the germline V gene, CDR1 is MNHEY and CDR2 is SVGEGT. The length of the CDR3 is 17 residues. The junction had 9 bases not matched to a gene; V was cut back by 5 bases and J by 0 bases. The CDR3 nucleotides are TGTGCCAGCAGTCCCCGAATTAGCGGGACCTCCTACAATGAGCAGTTCTTC. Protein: CASSPRISGTSYNEQFF.

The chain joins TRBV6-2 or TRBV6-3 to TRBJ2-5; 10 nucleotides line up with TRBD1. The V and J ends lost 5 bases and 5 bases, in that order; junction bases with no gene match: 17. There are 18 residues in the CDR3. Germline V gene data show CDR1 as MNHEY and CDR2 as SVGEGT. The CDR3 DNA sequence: TGTGCCAGCAGTCAACCCGGACAGGGGGTAGTCGATGCGGAGACCCAGTACTTC. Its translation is CASSQPGQGVVDAETQYF.

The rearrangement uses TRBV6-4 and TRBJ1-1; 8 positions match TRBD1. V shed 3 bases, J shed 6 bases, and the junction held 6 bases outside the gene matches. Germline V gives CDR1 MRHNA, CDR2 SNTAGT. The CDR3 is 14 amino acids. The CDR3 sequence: CASSESPGGSEAFF. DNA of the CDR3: TGTGCCAGCAGTGAGAGCCCAGGGGGCTCTGAAGCTTTCTTT.